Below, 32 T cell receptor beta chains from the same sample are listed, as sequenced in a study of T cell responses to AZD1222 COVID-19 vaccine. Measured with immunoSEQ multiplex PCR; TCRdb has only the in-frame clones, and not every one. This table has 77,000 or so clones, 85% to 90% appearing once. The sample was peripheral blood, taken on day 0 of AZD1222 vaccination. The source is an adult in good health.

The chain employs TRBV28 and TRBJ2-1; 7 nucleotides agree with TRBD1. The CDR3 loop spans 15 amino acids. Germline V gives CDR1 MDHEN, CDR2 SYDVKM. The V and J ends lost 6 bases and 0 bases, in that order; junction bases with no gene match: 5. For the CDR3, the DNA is TGTGCCAGCAGACACCGACAGGGCTCCTACAATGAGCAGTTCTTC. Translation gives CASRHRQGSYNEQFF.

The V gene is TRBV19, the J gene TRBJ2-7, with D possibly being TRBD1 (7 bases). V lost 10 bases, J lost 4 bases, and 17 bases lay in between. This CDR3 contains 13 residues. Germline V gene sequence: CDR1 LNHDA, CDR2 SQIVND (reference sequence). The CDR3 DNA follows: TGTGCCACTGGGGCGGGACAGCATTACGAGCAGTACTTC. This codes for CATGAGQHYEQYF.

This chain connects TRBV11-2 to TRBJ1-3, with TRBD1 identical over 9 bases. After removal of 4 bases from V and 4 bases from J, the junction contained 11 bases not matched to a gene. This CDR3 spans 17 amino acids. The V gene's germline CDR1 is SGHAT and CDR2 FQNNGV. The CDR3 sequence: CASSSSMGQGIGNTIYF. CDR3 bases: TGTGCCAGCAGCTCATCAATGGGACAGGGAATCGGAAACACCATATATTTT. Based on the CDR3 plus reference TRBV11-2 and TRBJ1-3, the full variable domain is EAGVAQSPRYKIIEKRQSVAFWCNPISGHATLYWYQQILGQGPKLLIQFQNNGVVDDSQLPKDRFSAERLKGVDSTLKIQPAKLEDSAVYLCASSSSMGQGIGNTIYFGEGSWLTVV.

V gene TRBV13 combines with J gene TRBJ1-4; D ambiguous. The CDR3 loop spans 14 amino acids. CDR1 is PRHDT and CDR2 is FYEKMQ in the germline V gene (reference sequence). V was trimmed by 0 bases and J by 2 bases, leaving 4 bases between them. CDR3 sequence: CASSLGGTNEKLFF. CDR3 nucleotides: TGTGCCAGCAGCTTAGGGGGCACTAATGAAAAACTGTTTTTT.

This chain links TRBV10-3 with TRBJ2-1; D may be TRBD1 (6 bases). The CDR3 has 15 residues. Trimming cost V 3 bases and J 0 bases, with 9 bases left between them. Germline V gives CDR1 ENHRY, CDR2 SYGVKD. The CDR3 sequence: CAISDGQTSYNEQFF. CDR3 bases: TGTGCCATCAGTGATGGACAGACCTCCTACAATGAGCAGTTCTTC.

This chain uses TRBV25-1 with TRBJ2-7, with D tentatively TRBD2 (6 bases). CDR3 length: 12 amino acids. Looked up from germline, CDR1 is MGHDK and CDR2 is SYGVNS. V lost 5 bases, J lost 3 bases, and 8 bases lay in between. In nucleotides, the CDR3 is TGTGCCAGCAGTCGGGGGAACTACGAGCAGTACTTC. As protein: CASSRGNYEQYF.

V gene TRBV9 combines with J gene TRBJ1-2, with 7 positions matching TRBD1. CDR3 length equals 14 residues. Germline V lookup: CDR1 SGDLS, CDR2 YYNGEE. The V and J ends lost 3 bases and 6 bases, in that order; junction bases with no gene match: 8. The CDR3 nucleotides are TGTGCCAGCAGCGCCAGACAGGGTTCGGATGGCTACACCTTC. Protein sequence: CASSARQGSDGYTF.

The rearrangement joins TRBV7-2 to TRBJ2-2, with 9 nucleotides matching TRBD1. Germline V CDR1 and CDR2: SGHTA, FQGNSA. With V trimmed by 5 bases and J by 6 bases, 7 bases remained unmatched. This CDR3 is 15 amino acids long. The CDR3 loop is CASSLRDREAGELFF. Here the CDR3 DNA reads TGTGCCAGCAGCCTCCGGGACAGGGAGGCCGGGGAGCTGTTTTTT.

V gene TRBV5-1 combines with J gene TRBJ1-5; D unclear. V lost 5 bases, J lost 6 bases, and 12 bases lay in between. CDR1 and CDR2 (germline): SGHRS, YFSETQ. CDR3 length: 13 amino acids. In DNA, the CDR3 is TGCGCCAGCAGTACCGGGGTAGGTCAGCCCCAGCATTTT. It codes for CASSTGVGQPQHF.

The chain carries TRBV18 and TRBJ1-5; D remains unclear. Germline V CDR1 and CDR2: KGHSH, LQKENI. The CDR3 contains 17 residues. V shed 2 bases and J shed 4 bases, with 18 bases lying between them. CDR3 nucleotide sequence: TGTGCCAGCTCACCAGGAGAAAGGGTAGGAAGGAATCAGCCCCAGCATTTT. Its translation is CASSPGERVGRNQPQHF.

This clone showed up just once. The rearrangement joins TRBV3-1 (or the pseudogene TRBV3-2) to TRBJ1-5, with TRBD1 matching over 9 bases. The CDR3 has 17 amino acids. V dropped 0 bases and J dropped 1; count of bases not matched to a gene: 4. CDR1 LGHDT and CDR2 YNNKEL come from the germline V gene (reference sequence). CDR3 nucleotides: TGTGCCAGCAGCCAAGAGGACAGGGGAGTAAGCAATCAGCCCCAGCATTTT. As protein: CASSQEDRGVSNQPQHF.

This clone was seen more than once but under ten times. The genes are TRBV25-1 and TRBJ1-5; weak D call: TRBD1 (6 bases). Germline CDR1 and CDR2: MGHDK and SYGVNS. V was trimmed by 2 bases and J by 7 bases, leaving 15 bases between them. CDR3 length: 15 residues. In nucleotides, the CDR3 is TGTGCCAGCAGTGAAGGGGGGGCGGAAAGCCAGCCCCAGCATTTT. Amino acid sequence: CASSEGGAESQPQHF.

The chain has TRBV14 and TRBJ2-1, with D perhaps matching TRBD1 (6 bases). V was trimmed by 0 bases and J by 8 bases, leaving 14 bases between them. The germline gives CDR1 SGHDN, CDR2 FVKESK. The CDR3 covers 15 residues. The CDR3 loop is CASSQDLDRCDEQFF. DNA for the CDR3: TGTGCCAGCAGCCAAGATCTCGACAGGTGCGATGAGCAGTTCTTC.

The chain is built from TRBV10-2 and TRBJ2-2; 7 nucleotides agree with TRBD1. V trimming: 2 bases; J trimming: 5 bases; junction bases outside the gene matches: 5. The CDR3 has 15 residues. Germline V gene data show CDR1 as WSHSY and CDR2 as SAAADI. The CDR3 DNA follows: TGCGCCAGCAGTGAGGAGGGGGCCGGGACCGGGGAGCTGTTTTTT. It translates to CASSEEGAGTGELFF.

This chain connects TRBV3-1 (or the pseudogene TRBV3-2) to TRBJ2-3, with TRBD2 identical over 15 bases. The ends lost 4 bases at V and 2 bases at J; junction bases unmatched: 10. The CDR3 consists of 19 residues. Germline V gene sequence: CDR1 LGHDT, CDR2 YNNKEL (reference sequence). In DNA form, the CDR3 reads TGTGCCAGCAGCCGTGTCGGACTAGCGGGAGGGCCAAACACAGATACGCAGTATTTT. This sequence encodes CASSRVGLAGGPNTDTQYF.

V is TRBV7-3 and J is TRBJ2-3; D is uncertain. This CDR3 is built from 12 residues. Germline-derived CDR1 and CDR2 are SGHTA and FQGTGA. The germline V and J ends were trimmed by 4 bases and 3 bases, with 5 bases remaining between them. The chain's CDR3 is CASSSGTDTQYF. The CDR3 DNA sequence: TGTGCCAGCAGCTCAGGAACAGATACGCAGTATTTT.

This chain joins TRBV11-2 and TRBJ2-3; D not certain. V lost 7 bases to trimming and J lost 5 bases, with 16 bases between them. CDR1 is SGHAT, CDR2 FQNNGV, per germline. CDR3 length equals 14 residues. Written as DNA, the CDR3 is TGTGCCAGCACAGTATTCAGCGTTTTAGATACGCAGTATTTT. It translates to CASTVFSVLDTQYF.

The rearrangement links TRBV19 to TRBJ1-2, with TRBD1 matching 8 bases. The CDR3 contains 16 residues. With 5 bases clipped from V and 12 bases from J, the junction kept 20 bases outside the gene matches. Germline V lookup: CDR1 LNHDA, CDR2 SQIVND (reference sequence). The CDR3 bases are TGTGCCAGTAGTTCACTTCCGGGACAGGTGGATAAGTCGGACACCTTC. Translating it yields CASSSLPGQVDKSDTF.

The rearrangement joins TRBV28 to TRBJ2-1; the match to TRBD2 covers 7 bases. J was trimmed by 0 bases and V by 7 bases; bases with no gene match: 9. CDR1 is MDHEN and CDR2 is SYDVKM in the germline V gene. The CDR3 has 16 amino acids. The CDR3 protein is CASKGRAASSYNEQFF. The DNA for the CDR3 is TGTGCCAGCAAGGGGAGGGCAGCGAGCTCCTACAATGAGCAGTTCTTC. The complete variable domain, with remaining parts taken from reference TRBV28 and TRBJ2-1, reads DVKVTQSSRYLVKRTGEKVFLECVQDMDHENMFWYRQDPGLGLRLIYFSYDVKMKEKGDIPEGYSVSREKKERFSLILESASTNQTSMYLCASKGRAASSYNEQFFGPGTRLTVL.

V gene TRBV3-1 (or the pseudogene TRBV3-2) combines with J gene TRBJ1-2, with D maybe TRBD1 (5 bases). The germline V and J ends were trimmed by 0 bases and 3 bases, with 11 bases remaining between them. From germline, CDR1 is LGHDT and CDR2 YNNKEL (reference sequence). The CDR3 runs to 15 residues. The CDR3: CASSQDQGGYYGYTF. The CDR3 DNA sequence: TGTGCCAGCAGCCAAGATCAGGGTGGATACTATGGCTACACCTTC.

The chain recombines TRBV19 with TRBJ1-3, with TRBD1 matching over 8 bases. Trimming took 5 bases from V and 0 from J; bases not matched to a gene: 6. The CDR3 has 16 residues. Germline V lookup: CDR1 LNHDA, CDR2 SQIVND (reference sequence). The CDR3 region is CASSPGTGNSGNTIYF. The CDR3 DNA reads TGTGCCAGTAGTCCTGGGACAGGCAACTCTGGAAACACCATATATTTT. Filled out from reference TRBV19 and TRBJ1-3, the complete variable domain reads DGGITQSPKYLFRKEGQNVTLSCEQNLNHDAMYWYRQDPGQGLRLIYYSQIVNDFQKGDIAEGYSVSREKKESFPLTVTSAQKNPTAFYLCASSPGTGNSGNTIYFGEGSWLTVV.

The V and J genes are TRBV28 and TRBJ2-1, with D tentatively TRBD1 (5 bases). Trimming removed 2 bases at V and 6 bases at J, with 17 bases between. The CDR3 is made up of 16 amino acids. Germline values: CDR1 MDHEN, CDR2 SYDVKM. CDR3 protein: CASSLKGTGWSNEQFF. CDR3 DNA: TGTGCCAGCAGTTTAAAAGGCACAGGATGGAGCAATGAGCAGTTCTTC.

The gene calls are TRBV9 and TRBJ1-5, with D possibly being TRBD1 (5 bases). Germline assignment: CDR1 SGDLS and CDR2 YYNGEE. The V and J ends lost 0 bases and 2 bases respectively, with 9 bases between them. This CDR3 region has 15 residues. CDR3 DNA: TGTGCCAGCAGCGTAGACGGGGGTGGCAATCAGCCCCAGCATTTT. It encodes CASSVDGGGNQPQHF.

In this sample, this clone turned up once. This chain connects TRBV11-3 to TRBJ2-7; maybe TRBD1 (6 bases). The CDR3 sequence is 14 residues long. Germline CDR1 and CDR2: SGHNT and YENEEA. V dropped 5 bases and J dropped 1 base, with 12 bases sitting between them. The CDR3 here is CASSSARGSYEQYF. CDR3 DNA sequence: TGTGCCAGCAGCAGTGCCAGGGGTTCCTACGAGCAGTACTTC.

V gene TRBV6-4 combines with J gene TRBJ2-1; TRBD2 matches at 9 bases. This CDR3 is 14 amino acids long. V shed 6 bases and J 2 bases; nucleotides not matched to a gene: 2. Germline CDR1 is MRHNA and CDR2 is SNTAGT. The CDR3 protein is CASSAGGTYNEQFF. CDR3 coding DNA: TGTGCCAGCAGCGCGGGGGGGACCTACAATGAGCAGTTCTTC.

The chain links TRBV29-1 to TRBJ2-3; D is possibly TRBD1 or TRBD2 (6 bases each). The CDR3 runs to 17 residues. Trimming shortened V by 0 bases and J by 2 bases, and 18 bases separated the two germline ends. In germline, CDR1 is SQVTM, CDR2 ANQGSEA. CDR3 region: CSVEDPGGQTATDTQYF. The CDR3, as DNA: TGCAGCGTTGAAGATCCTGGGGGGCAGACCGCCACAGATACGCAGTATTTT.

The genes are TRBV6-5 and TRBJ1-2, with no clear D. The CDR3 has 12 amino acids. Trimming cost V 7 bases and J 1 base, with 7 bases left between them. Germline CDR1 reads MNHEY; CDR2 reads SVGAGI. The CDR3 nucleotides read TGTGCCAGCACCCCCGTTAACTATGGCTACACCTTC. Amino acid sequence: CASTPVNYGYTF.

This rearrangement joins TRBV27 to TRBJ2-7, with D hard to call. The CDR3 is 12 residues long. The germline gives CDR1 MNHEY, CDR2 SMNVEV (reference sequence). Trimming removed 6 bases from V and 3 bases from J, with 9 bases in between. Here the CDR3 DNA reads TGTGCCAGCAGCCTGGACGGCTACGAGCAGTACTTC. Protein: CASSLDGYEQYF.

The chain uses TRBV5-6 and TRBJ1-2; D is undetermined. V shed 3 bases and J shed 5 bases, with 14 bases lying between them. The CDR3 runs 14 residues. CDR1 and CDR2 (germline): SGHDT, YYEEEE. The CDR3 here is CASSSARARYGYTF. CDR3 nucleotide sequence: TGTGCCAGCAGCTCCGCACGGGCGAGATATGGCTACACCTTC. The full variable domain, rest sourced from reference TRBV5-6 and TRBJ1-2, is DAGVTQSPTHLIKTRGQQVTLRCSPKSGHDTVSWYQQALGQGPQFIFQYYEEEERQRGNFPDRFSGHQFPNYSSELNVNALLLGDSALYLCASSSARARYGYTFGSGTRLTVV.

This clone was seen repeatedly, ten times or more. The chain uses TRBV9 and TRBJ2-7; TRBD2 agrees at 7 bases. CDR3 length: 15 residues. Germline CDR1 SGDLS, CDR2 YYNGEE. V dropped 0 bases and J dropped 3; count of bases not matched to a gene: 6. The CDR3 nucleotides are TGTGCCAGCAGCGTAGGTGCTAGCGGACTCTACGAGCAGTACTTC. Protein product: CASSVGASGLYEQYF.

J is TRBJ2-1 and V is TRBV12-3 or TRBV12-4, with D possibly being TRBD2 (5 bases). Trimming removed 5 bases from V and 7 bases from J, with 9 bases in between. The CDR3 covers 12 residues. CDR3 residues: CASSRTRNEQFF. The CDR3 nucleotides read TGTGCCAGCAGTCGTACTAGGAATGAGCAGTTCTTC.

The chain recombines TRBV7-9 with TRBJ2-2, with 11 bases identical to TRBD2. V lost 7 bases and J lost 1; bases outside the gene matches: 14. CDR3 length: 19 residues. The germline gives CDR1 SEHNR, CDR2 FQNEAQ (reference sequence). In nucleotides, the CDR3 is TGTGCCAGCACTCCTAAGGGGGCTAGCGGGAGGCGGAACACCGGGGAGCTGTTTTTT. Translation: CASTPKGASGRRNTGELFF.